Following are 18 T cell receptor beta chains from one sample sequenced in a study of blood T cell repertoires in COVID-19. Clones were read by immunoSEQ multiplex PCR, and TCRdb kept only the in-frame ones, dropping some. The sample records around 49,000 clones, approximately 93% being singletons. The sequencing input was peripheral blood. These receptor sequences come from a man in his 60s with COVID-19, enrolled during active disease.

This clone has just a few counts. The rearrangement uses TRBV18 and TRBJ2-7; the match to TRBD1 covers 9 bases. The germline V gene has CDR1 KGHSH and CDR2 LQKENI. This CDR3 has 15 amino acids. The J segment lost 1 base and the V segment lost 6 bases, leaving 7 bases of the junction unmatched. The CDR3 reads CASSSQGQGSYEQYF. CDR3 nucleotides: TGTGCCAGCTCCTCGCAGGGACAGGGATCCTACGAGCAGTACTTC.

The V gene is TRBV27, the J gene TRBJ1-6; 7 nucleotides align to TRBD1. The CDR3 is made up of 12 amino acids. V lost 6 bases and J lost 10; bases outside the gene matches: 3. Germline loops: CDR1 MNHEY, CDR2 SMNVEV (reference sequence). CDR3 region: CASRTGNSPLHF. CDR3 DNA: TGTGCCAGCAGGACAGGGAACTCACCCCTCCACTTT.

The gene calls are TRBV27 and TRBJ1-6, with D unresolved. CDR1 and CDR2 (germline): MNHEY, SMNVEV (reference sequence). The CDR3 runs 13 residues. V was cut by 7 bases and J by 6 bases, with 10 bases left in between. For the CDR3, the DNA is TGTGCCAGCACCCGGGGTCGTAATTCACCCCTCCACTTT. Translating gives CASTRGRNSPLHF.

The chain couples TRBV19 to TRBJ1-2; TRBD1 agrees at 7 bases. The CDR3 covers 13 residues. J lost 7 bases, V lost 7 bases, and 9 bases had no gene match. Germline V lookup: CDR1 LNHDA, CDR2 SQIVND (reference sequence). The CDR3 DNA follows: TGTGCCAGTAAGGTACAGGGGAACCGTGGCTACACCTTC. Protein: CASKVQGNRGYTF.

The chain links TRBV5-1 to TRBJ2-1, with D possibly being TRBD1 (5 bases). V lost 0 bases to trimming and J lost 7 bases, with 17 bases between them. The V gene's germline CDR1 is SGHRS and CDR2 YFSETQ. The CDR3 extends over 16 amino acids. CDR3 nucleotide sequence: TGCGCCAGCAGCTTGGCCTTGGGTCAGGGTGGTAATGAGCAGTTCTTC. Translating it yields CASSLALGQGGNEQFF.

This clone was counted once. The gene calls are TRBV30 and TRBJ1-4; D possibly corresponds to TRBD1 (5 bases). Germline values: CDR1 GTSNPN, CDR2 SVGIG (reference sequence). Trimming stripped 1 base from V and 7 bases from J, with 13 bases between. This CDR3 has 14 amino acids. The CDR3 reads CAWSASIRGEKLFF. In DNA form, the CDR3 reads TGTGCCTGGAGTGCTTCCATAAGGGGTGAAAAACTGTTTTTT.

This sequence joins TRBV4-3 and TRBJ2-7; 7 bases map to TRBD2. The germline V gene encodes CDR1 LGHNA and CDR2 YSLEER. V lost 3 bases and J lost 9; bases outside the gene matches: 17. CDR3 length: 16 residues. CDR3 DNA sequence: TGCGCCAGCAGCCAGGACCCAGCGGGAAATTTACCGAGGCAGTACTTC. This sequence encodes CASSQDPAGNLPRQYF.

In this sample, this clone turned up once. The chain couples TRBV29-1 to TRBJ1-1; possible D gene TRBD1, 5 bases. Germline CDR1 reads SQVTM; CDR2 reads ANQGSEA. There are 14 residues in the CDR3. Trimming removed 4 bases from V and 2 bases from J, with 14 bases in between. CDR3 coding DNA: TGCAGCGTTGTTGGGGCCGAGAGCAACACTGAAGCTTTCTTT. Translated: CSVVGAESNTEAFF.

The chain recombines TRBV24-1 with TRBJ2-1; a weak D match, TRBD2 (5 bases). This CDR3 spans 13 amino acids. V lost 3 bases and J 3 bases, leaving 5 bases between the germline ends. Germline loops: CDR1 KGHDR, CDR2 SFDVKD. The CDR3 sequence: CATSDDYYNEQFF. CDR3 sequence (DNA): TGTGCCACCAGTGATGACTACTACAATGAGCAGTTCTTC.

The CDR3 region has the DNA TGTGCCAGCAAAACAGAAGCGGGGAGCTACGAGCAGTACTTC. It codes for CASKTEAGSYEQYF. V gene TRBV19 combines with J gene TRBJ2-7; 7 positions agree with TRBD2. The CDR3 totals 14 residues. CDR1 and CDR2 from the germline V gene are LNHDA and SQIVND (reference sequence). V lost 9 bases, J lost 3 bases, and 11 bases stayed unmatched.

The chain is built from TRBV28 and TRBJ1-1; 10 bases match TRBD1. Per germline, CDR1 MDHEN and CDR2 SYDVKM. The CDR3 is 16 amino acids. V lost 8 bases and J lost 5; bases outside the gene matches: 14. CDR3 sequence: CASGSPDRGSVTEAFF. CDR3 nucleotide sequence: TGTGCCAGCGGCTCCCCGGACAGGGGGAGTGTTACTGAAGCTTTCTTT. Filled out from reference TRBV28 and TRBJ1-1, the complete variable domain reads DVKVTQSSRYLVKRTGEKVFLECVQDMDHENMFWYRQDPGLGLRLIYFSYDVKMKEKGDIPEGYSVSREKKERFSLILESASTNQTSMYLCASGSPDRGSVTEAFFGQGTRLTVV.

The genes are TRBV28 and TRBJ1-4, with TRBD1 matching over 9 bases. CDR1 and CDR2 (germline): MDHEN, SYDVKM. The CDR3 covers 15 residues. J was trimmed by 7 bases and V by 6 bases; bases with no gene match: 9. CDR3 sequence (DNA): TGTGCCAGCAGCTTAAGGGGACAGGGAGGTGAAAAACTGTTTTTT. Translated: CASSLRGQGGEKLFF. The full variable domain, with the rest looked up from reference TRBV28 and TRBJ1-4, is DVKVTQSSRYLVKRTGEKVFLECVQDMDHENMFWYRQDPGLGLRLIYFSYDVKMKEKGDIPEGYSVSREKKERFSLILESASTNQTSMYLCASSLRGQGGEKLFFGSGTQLSVL.

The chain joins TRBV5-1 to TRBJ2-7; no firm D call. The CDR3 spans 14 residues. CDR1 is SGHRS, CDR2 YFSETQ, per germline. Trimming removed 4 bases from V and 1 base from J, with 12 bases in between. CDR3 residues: CASSLTGTSYEQYF. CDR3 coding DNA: TGCGCCAGCAGCCTGACGGGTACATCCTACGAGCAGTACTTC.

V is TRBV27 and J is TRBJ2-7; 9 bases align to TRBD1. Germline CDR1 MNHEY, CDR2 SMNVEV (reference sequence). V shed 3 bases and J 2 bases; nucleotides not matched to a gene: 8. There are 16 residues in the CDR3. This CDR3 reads CASSFSGTGMPYEQYF. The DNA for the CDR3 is TGTGCCAGCAGTTTCTCCGGGACAGGGATGCCCTACGAGCAGTACTTC.

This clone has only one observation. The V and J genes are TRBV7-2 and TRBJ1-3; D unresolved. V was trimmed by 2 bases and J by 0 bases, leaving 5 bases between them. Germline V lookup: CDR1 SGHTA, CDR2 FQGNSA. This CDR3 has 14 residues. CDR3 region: CASSLSTSGNTIYF. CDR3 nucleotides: TGTGCCAGCAGCTTATCTACCTCTGGAAACACCATATATTTT. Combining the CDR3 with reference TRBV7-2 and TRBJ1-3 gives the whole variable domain GAGVSQSPSNKVTEKGKDVELRCDPISGHTALYWYRQSLGQGLEFLIYFQGNSAPDKSGLPSDRFSAERTGGSVSTLTIQRTQQEDSAVYLCASSLSTSGNTIYFGEGSWLTVV.

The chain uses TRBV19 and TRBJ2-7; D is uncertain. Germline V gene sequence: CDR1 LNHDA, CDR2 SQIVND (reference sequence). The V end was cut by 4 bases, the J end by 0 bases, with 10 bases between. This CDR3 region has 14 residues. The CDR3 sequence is CASSNSPTSYEQYF. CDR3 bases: TGTGCCAGTAGTAATTCACCTACCTCCTACGAGCAGTACTTC.

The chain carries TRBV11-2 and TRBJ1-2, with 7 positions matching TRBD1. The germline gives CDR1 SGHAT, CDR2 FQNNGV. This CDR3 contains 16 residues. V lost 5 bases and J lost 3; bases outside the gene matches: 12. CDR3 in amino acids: CASSTLQGRKYYGYTF. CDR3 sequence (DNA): TGTGCCAGCAGCACATTACAGGGGAGGAAGTACTATGGCTACACCTTC.

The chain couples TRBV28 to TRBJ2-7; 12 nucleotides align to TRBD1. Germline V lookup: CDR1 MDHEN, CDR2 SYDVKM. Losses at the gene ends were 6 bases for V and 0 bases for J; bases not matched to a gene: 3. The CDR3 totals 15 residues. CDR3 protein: CASSTGQGASYEQYF. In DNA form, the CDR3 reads TGTGCCAGCAGCACGGGACAGGGGGCCTCCTACGAGCAGTACTTC.